The clone carrying this T cell receptor (beta chain) was counted ten times or more. Its antigen is still unknown. Time point of the sample: persistent/refractory GD, antithyroid drugs over 5 years with positive TRAb. From PBMCs, RNA was extracted and then used to make the TCR library. Libraries of TCR beta came from iRepertoire HTBI primers plus Arm-PCR of CDR3 regions. Per the study methods: Samples revealed approximately 60 TRBV and around 13 TRBJ segments. TCRdb fed the multiplex PCR reads into MiXCR, producing one record per CDR3 protein. TCRdb's processing, not the study's, gives the V and J calls here. The sample yields 350,000 to 500,000 distinct CDR3 sequences, 20% to 25% seen once. The ends were cut back, 7 bases at V and 2 bases at J, with 12 bases in the middle. CDR1 DFQATT and CDR2 SNEGSKA come from the germline V gene (reference sequence). CDR3 length equals 13 residues. The data are from a study of regulatory T cells in long-lasting Graves disease. Overall study context: Over-5-year antithyroid drug use with positive TSH receptor antibodies defined persistent Graves' disease in the study. The study, taken as a whole, reports: Blood alone, not thyroid tissue, was studied. Persistent Graves' patients had lower TCR diversity than newly diagnosed ones.

The sample consisted of peripheral blood mononuclear cells (PBMCs), taken when the disease was refractory, from a patient treated with antithyroid drugs. The receptor's source is a female donor with Graves disease. This chain uses TRBV20-1 with TRBJ2-4; D not resolved. The CDR3 nucleotides are TGCAGTGGGGTCGAGACCACCAAAAACATTCAGTACTTC. Amino acid sequence: CSGVETTKNIQYF.